These 30 T cell receptor beta chains were sequenced from one sample in a study of blood T cell repertoires in COVID-19. Libraries were prepared by immunoSEQ multiplex PCR; TCRdb keeps only in-frame clonotypes and omits some of them. The repertoire has about 150,000 clones, approximately 80% of them found once; the top ten carry 7.2%. The specimen was peripheral blood. The receptor source for this set is a woman aged 50 to 60 in a cohort sampled during active or convalescent COVID-19.

The chain uses TRBV6-1 and TRBJ1-2; 8 bases line up with TRBD1. There are 16 residues in the CDR3. Per the germline V gene, CDR1 is MNHNS and CDR2 is SASEGT. V dropped 0 bases and J dropped 5; count of bases not matched to a gene: 8. The chain's CDR3 is CASSEAGTGGPYGYTF. For the CDR3, the DNA is TGTGCCAGCAGTGAAGCGGGGACAGGTGGACCTTATGGCTACACCTTC.

This clone occurred once. This rearrangement joins TRBV19 to TRBJ1-6, with D possibly matching TRBD1 (5 bases). V shed 2 bases and J shed 10 bases, with 9 bases lying between them. The germline V gene encodes CDR1 LNHDA and CDR2 SQIVND (reference sequence). The length of the CDR3 is 13 residues. The CDR3 nucleotides read TGTGCCAGTAGTATACAGGGACTGTCACCCCTCCACTTT. This translates into CASSIQGLSPLHF.

A note on this clone: One end of the junction does not line up with germline, which may come from a read error. This chain connects TRBV12-3 or TRBV12-4 to TRBJ1-2; no firm D call. The length of the CDR3 is 12 residues. The CDR3 region has the DNA TGTGCCAGCAGTTCGTTGAACTTTGGCTACACCTTC. Amino acid sequence: CASSSLNFGYTF.

The chain recombines TRBV4-1 with TRBJ2-3; 10 positions agree with TRBD2. Looked up from germline, CDR1 is MGHRA and CDR2 is YSYEKL. This CDR3 is 15 amino acids long. V lost 1 base and J lost 4; bases outside the gene matches: 2. The CDR3 is CASSQVLAGADTQYF. In DNA form, the CDR3 reads TGCGCCAGCAGCCAAGTTCTAGCGGGGGCAGATACGCAGTATTTT.

The V and J genes are TRBV24-1 and TRBJ2-5, with a tentative D call TRBD1 (8 bases). Germline V gene sequence: CDR1 KGHDR, CDR2 SFDVKD. The CDR3 loop spans 17 amino acids. The V gene lost 2 bases and the J gene lost 4 bases, with 19 bases spanning the gap. The CDR3 coding sequence is TGTGCCACCAGTGATTCCAGGGGGCGGGGGTCGGGAGAGACCCAGTACTTC. Amino acid sequence: CATSDSRGRGSGETQYF.

The chain carries TRBV30 and TRBJ2-5; TRBD2 aligns across 11 bases. The CDR3 has 13 amino acids. The ends lost 8 bases at V and 4 bases at J; junction bases unmatched: 6. Germline V gene data show CDR1 as GTSNPN and CDR2 as SVGIG (reference sequence). CDR3 DNA sequence: TGTGCCACCCGACTAGCGGGGCCAGAGACCCAGTACTTC. Translating it yields CATRLAGPETQYF. Looking up the rest from reference TRBV30 and TRBJ2-5 gives the full variable domain: SQTIHQWPATLVQPVGSPLSLECTVEGTSNPNLYWYRQAAGRGLQLLFYSVGIGQISSEVPQNLSASRPQDRQFILSSKKLLLSDSGFYLCATRLAGPETQYFGPGTRLLVL.

The gene calls are TRBV7-6 and TRBJ2-1; D gene unclear. Deletions cut 2 bases from V and 7 bases from J, with 6 bases between. The germline CDR1 and CDR2 sequences are SGHVS and FNYEAQ. The CDR3 runs to 12 residues. The CDR3 loop is CASSLTQNEQFF. In DNA, the CDR3 is TGTGCCAGCAGCTTAACGCAGAATGAGCAGTTCTTC.

The chain carries TRBV19 and TRBJ2-5; TRBD2 agrees at 7 bases. V lost 3 bases to trimming and J lost 5 bases; unmatched junction nucleotides: 9. The CDR3 sequence is 15 residues long. CDR1 is LNHDA and CDR2 is SQIVND in the germline V gene (reference sequence). In DNA, the CDR3 is TGTGCCAGTAGTATGGGCTACGGGCGGGGGGAGACCCAGTACTTC. Its translation is CASSMGYGRGETQYF.

The chain carries TRBV5-1 and TRBJ2-7; D perhaps matches TRBD1 (5 bases). The CDR3 has 13 residues. The germline V and J ends were trimmed by 1 base and 4 bases, with 9 bases remaining between them. From germline, CDR1 is SGHRS and CDR2 YFSETQ. The CDR3 bases are TGCGCCAGCAGCTTGAGTACAGGATACGAGCAGTACTTC. Encoded protein: CASSLSTGYEQYF.

V gene TRBV30 combines with J gene TRBJ2-3, with D uncertain. V shed 2 bases and J shed 8 bases, with 11 bases lying between them. Looked up from germline, CDR1 is GTSNPN and CDR2 is SVGIG (reference sequence). The CDR3 length is 12 residues. The CDR3 nucleotides read TGTGCCTGGAGTCCCACCGGTGGTACGCAGTATTTT. It codes for CAWSPTGGTQYF.

V gene TRBV10-3 combines with J gene TRBJ2-3, with 9 bases aligning to TRBD1. V was clipped by 0 bases and J by 6 bases; unmatched bases: 7. Germline lookup yields CDR1 ENHRY and CDR2 SYGVKD. CDR3 length: 16 amino acids. The CDR3 reads CAISESGTGLGDTQYF. CDR3 DNA sequence: TGTGCCATCAGTGAGTCGGGGACAGGGTTGGGGGATACGCAGTATTTT.

The rearrangement joins TRBV27 to TRBJ2-7, with D possibly being TRBD2 (6 bases). Germline CDR1 and CDR2: MNHEY and SMNVEV (reference sequence). V was trimmed by 8 bases and J by 7 bases, leaving 24 bases between them. The CDR3 contains 15 residues. The CDR3 DNA reads as TGTGCCAGCGGCGGCGGTGGGGGAGGTCCTACGGAGCAGTACTTC. Translation: CASGGGGGGPTEQYF.

J is TRBJ2-7 and V is TRBV7-9, with a possible D match to TRBD2 (6 bases). V was clipped by 8 bases and J by 1 base, with 15 bases between them. Per germline, CDR1 SEHNR and CDR2 FQNEAQ (reference sequence). There are 14 residues in the CDR3. The CDR3 region is CASARTTTSYEQYF. In DNA, the CDR3 is TGTGCCAGCGCTAGGACTACCACTTCCTACGAGCAGTACTTC.

By its share, this clone is medium-sized. The rearrangement joins TRBV6-5 to TRBJ2-2; D is possibly TRBD2 (5 bases). V lost 8 bases to trimming and J lost 6 bases, with 19 bases between them. The germline gives CDR1 MNHEY, CDR2 SVGAGI. The CDR3 length is 15 residues. The CDR3 region is CASRPLGSLSGELFF. Written as DNA, the CDR3 is TGTGCCAGCCGACCTTTGGGGAGTCTGTCCGGGGAGCTGTTTTTT.

V is TRBV4-1 and J is TRBJ1-2; TRBD1 matches 7 bases. The V and J ends lost 4 bases and 4 bases, in that order; junction bases with no gene match: 6. CDR1 and CDR2 (germline): MGHRA, YSYEKL. The CDR3 runs 14 residues. In nucleotides, the CDR3 is TGCGCCAGCAGCCGTTCGGGACAGCTCTATGGCTACACCTTC. This sequence encodes CASSRSGQLYGYTF.

As concerns this clone: The junction differs from germline at one of its ends, possibly a read error. V and J are TRBV7-7 and TRBJ2-5; 9 bases match TRBD2. CDR3 length equals 18 residues. Germline V gene lookup returns CDR1 SSHAT and CDR2 FNYEAQ (reference sequence). CDR3 in amino acids: CASSLEAGGGAHGETQYF. The CDR3 bases are TGTGCTAGCAGCTTAGAGGCCGGCGGGGGGGCTCATGGAGAGACCCAGTACTTC. The complete variable domain, with remaining parts taken from reference TRBV7-7 and TRBJ2-5, reads GAGVSQSPRYKVTKRGQDVTLRCDPISSHATLYWYQQALGQGPEFLTYFNYEAQPDKSGLPSDRFSAERPEGSISTLTIQRTEQRDSAMYRCASSLEAGGGAHGETQYFGPGTRLLVL.

The V gene is TRBV4-3, the J gene TRBJ2-5; 9 bases align to TRBD1. This CDR3 spans 15 amino acids. V trimming: 0 bases; J trimming: 4 bases; junction bases outside the gene matches: 3. Looked up from germline, CDR1 is LGHNA and CDR2 is YSLEER. DNA for the CDR3: TGCGCCAGCAGCCAAGATGACAGGGGGGCAGAGACCCAGTACTTC. Translating gives CASSQDDRGAETQYF.

The CDR3 DNA follows: TGTGCCAGCACTCATCGAGGATCTGGAAACACCATATATTTT. It translates to CASTHRGSGNTIYF. This chain joins TRBV6-6 and TRBJ1-3; D uncertain. V was shortened by 7 bases and J by 1 base, with 11 bases between the two germline ends. This CDR3 has 14 amino acids. Per germline, CDR1 MNHNY and CDR2 SVGAGI (reference sequence).

The chain couples TRBV7-6 to TRBJ2-2; weak D call: TRBD2 (6 bases). From germline, CDR1 is SGHVS and CDR2 FNYEAQ. Trimming stripped 1 base from V and 6 bases from J, with 21 bases between. The CDR3 is 18 residues long. In DNA, the CDR3 is TGTGCCAGCAGCTTAGAGTTGTGGAGGGGCCGGAAGCCCGGGGAGCTGTTTTTT. Its translation: CASSLELWRGRKPGELFF.

This rearrangement joins TRBV9 to TRBJ2-1; weak D call: TRBD1 (5 bases). The V end was cut by 1 base, the J end by 4 bases, with 15 bases between. The CDR3 totals 16 residues. CDR1 is SGDLS, CDR2 YYNGEE, per germline. The CDR3 sequence: CASSVSWGEKYNEQFF. CDR3 bases: TGTGCCAGCAGCGTATCCTGGGGCGAGAAATACAATGAGCAGTTCTTC. Supplemented by reference TRBV9 and TRBJ2-1, the full variable domain reads DSGVTQTPKHLITATGQRVTLRCSPRSGDLSVYWYQQSLDQGLQFLIQYYNGEERAKGNILERFSAQQFPDLHSELNLSSLELGDSALYFCASSVSWGEKYNEQFFGPGTRLTVL.

The J gene is TRBJ2-1, the V gene TRBV4-1, with D possibly matching TRBD2 (6 bases). CDR3 length: 16 residues. Germline lookup yields CDR1 MGHRA and CDR2 YSYEKL. Trimming left V 1 base short and J 7 bases short, with 17 bases between. The CDR3 loop reads CASSQGTTVRLNEQFF. For the CDR3, the DNA is TGCGCCAGCAGCCAAGGGACTACCGTACGGCTTAATGAGCAGTTCTTC.

V and J are TRBV7-3 and TRBJ1-1; D is unresolved. The CDR3 has 13 residues. The germline V and J ends were trimmed by 5 bases and 4 bases, with 11 bases remaining between them. Looked up from germline, CDR1 is SGHTA and CDR2 is FQGTGA. CDR3 coding DNA: TGTGCCAGCAGCCCCCGACAAGGCACTGAAGCTTTCTTT. This sequence encodes CASSPRQGTEAFF.

This chain uses TRBV6-2 or TRBV6-3 with TRBJ1-5; possibly TRBD1 for D (6 bases). With 6 bases removed from V and 5 bases from J, the gap between germline ends came to 17 bases. The CDR3 length is 15 residues. Germline CDR1 MNHEY, CDR2 SVGEGT. In nucleotides, the CDR3 is TGTGCCAGCAGCCTCCAGGACAGTTACGATCAGCCCCAGCATTTT. This sequence encodes CASSLQDSYDQPQHF.

The chain uses TRBV19 and TRBJ1-6; a possible D gene is TRBD1 (6 bases). Deletions cut 6 bases from V and 3 bases from J, with 15 bases between. This CDR3 is built from 16 residues. The V gene's germline CDR1 is LNHDA and CDR2 SQIVND (reference sequence). The CDR3 nucleotides are TGTGCCAGTAGATCGACAGGTATTGACTATAATTCACCCCTCCACTTT. This encodes CASRSTGIDYNSPLHF. The full variable domain, completed using reference TRBV19 and TRBJ1-6, is DGGITQSPKYLFRKEGQNVTLSCEQNLNHDAMYWYRQDPGQGLRLIYYSQIVNDFQKGDIAEGYSVSREKKESFPLTVTSAQKNPTAFYLCASRSTGIDYNSPLHFGNGTRLTVT.

In this sample, this clone turned up once. The chain combines TRBV21-1 with TRBJ1-1; the DNA was not compared with TRBD1, the D call given in the table. TRBV21-1 is a pseudogene. This CDR3 spans 19 amino acids. This CDR3 reads CASSNTTGKDFSMNTEAFF. In nucleotides, the CDR3 is TGTGCCAGCAGCAACACTACAGGGAAAGACTTTTCCATGAACACTGAAGCTTTCTTT.

This sequence joins TRBV29-1 and TRBJ2-7; 10 bases align to TRBD1. In germline, CDR1 is SQVTM, CDR2 ANQGSEA. V dropped 6 bases and J dropped 3; count of bases not matched to a gene: 17. The CDR3 has 17 amino acids. CDR3 bases: TGCAGCGTCATACTACACGACAGGGGGCTAGTGGGCTACGAGCAGTACTTC. Protein sequence: CSVILHDRGLVGYEQYF.

The chain uses TRBV2 and TRBJ1-5; D is unclear. This CDR3 comprises 15 residues. Germline V gene lookup returns CDR1 SNHLY and CDR2 FYNNEI. Trimming left V 0 bases short and J 5 bases short, with 11 bases between. The CDR3 loop reads CASSEARAVDQPQHF. The CDR3 coding sequence is TGTGCCAGCAGTGAAGCCCGCGCGGTAGATCAGCCCCAGCATTTT.

The CDR3 loop reads CASSSKDGANYGYTF. The CDR3 coding sequence is TGTGCCAGCAGCTCAAAAGACGGAGCTAACTATGGCTACACCTTC. This chain uses TRBV5-4 with TRBJ1-2; D unresolved. V lost 3 bases, J lost 0 bases, and 12 bases lay in between. The CDR3 extends over 15 amino acids. Germline V gene sequence: CDR1 SGHNT, CDR2 YYREEE (reference sequence).

The chain recombines TRBV6-5 with TRBJ1-2, with 7 bases that match TRBD1. J gave up 0 bases and V 4 bases, and 5 bases lay outside the gene matches. CDR3 length: 15 residues. The germline V gene has CDR1 MNHEY and CDR2 SVGAGI. In nucleotides, the CDR3 is TGTGCCAGCAGTTCCGGGGGACAGACTAACTATGGCTACACCTTC. Translation: CASSSGGQTNYGYTF.

The J gene is TRBJ1-6, the V gene TRBV27, with unresolved D. CDR1 and CDR2 from the germline V gene are MNHEY and SMNVEV (reference sequence). Trimming cost V 6 bases and J 4 bases, with 10 bases left between them. The CDR3 has 14 residues. CDR3 region: CASRRHVYNSPLHF. CDR3 coding DNA: TGTGCCAGCAGGCGACATGTGTATAATTCACCCCTCCACTTT.